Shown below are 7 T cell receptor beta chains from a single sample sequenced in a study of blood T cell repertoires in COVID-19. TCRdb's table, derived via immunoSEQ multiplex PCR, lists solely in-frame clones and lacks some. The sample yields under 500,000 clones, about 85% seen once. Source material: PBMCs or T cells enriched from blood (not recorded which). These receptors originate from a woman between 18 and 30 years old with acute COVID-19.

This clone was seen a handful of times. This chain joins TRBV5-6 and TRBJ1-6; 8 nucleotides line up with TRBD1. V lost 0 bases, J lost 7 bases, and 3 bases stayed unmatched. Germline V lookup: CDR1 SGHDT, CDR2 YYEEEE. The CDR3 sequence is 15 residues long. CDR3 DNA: TGTGCCAGCAGCTTGGGCACAGGGGGAAATTCACCCCTCCACTTT. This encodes CASSLGTGGNSPLHF.

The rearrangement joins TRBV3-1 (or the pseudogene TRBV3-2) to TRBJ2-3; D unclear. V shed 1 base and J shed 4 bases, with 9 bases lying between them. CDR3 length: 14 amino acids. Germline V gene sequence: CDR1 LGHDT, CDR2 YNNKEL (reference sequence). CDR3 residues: CASSQGRSADTQYF. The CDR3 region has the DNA TGTGCCAGCAGCCAAGGCCGATCAGCAGATACGCAGTATTTT.

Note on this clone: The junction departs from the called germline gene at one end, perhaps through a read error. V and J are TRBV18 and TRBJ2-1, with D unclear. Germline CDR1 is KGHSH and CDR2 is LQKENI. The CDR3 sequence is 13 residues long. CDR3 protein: CASSPPSYNEQFF. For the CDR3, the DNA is TGTGCCAGCTCTCCACCCAGTTACAATGAGCAGTTCTTC.

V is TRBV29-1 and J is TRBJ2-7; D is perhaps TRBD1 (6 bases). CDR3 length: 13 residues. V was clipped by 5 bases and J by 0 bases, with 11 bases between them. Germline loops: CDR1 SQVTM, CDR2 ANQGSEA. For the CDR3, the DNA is TGCAGCGTTTGGGACAAGTCCTCCTACGAGCAGTACTTC. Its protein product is CSVWDKSSYEQYF.

CDR3 protein: CASSSRTALNNQPQHF. In nucleotides, the CDR3 is TGTGCCAGCAGCTCTAGGACAGCCCTGAACAATCAGCCCCAGCATTTT. The rearrangement joins TRBV7-2 to TRBJ1-5; D perhaps matches TRBD1 (6 bases). Germline values: CDR1 SGHTA, CDR2 FQGNSA. The CDR3 contains 16 residues. V lost 4 bases, J lost 3 bases, and 16 bases lay in between.

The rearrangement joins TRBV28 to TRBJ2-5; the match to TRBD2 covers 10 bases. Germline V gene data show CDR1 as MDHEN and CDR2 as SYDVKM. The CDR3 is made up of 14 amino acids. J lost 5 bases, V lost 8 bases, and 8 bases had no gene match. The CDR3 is CASHEAGGGETQYF. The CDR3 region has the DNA TGTGCCAGCCACGAAGCGGGAGGGGGGGAGACCCAGTACTTC. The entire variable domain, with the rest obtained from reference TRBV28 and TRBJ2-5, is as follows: DVKVTQSSRYLVKRTGEKVFLECVQDMDHENMFWYRQDPGLGLRLIYFSYDVKMKEKGDIPEGYSVSREKKERFSLILESASTNQTSMYLCASHEAGGGETQYFGPGTRLLVL.

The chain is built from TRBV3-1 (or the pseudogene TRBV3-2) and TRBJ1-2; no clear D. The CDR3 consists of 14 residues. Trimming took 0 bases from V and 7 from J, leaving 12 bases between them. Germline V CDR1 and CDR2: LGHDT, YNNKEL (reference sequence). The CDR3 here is CASSQDAGRRGYTF. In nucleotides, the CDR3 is TGTGCCAGCAGCCAAGATGCCGGGAGACGTGGCTACACCTTC.